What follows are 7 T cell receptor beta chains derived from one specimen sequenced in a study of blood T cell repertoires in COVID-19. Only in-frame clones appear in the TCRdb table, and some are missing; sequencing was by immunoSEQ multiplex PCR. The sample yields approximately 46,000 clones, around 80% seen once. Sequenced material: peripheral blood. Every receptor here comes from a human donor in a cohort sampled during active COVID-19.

CDR3 sequence reads: CASSLAASGGSSYEQYF. CDR3 sequence (DNA): TGTGCCAGCAGCTTGGCGGCTAGCGGGGGAAGCTCCTACGAGCAGTACTTC. This chain uses TRBV5-5 with TRBJ2-7, with 10 bases lining up with TRBD2. CDR1 and CDR2 from the germline V gene are SGHKS and YYEKEE (reference sequence). Unmatched junction bases numbered 6, after V lost 0 bases and J lost 0 bases. This CDR3 spans 17 amino acids.

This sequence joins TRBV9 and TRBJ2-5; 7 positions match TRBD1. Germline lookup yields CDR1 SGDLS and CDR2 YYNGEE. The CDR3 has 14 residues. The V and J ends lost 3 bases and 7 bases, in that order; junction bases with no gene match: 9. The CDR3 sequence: CASSESGGSGTQYF. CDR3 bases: TGTGCCAGCAGCGAGTCAGGGGGTTCGGGGACCCAGTACTTC.

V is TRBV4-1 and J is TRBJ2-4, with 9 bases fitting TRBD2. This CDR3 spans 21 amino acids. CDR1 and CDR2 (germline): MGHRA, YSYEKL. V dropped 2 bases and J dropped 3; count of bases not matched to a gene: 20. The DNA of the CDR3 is TGCGCCAGCAGCCAATATCGTGTCGGTAGCGGGAGCCCCGGGGGCAAAAACATTCAGTACTTC. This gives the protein CASSQYRVGSGSPGGKNIQYF.

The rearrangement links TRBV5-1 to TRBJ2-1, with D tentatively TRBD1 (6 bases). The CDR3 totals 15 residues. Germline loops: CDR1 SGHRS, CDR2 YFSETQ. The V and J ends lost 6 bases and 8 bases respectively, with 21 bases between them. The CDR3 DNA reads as TGCGCCAGCACCCCGGGGCAGGGGATAAGCGATGAGCAGTTCTTC. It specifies CASTPGQGISDEQFF.

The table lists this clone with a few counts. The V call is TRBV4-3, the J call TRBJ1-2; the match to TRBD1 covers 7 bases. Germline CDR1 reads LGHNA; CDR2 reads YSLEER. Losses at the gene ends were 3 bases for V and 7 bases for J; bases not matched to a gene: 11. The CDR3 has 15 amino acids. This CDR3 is CASSQAGGEKGGYTF. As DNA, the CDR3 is TGCGCCAGCAGCCAGGCAGGGGGAGAAAAGGGTGGCTACACCTTC.

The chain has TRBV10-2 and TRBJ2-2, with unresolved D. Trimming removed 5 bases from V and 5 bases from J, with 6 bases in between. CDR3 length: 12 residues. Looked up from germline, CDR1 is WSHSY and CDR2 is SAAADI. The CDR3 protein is CASSRQTGELFF. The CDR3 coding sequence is TGCGCCAGCAGTCGCCAGACCGGGGAGCTGTTTTTT.

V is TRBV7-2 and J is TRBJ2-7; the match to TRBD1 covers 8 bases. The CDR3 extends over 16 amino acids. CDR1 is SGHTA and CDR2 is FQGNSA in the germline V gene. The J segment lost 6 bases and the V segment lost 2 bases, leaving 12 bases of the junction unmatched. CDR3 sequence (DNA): TGTGCCAGCAGCTTATTTTTTAGCCAGGGGGCCACCGAGCAGTACTTC. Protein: CASSLFFSQGATEQYF.